This record covers a single T cell receptor (beta chain). Residents of about two dozen US areas, aged roughly 18 to 89 years, made up the participants. This record belongs to a study of blood T cell repertoires in COVID-19. Profiling relied on immunoSEQ multiplex PCR, and the TCRdb table lists in-frame clones only, not all of them. The sample shows over 200,000 clones, approximately 87% of them seen only once. Germline V CDR1 and CDR2: LGHDT, YNNKEL (reference sequence). Trimming left V 2 bases short and J 6 bases short, with 16 bases between. This CDR3 has 15 amino acids. Sample: PBMCs or T cells enriched from blood (not recorded which). This chain joins TRBV3-1 (or the pseudogene TRBV3-2) and TRBJ1-2, with TRBD1 as a possible D gene (5 bases). This clonotype was sampled from a woman between 45 and 65 years old in a cohort exposed to, infected with or recovered from COVID-19 (not recorded which). The CDR3, as DNA: TGTGCCAGCAGCCAATTTGTCGCAGGGAACGATGGCTACACCTTC. It specifies CASSQFVAGNDGYTF.